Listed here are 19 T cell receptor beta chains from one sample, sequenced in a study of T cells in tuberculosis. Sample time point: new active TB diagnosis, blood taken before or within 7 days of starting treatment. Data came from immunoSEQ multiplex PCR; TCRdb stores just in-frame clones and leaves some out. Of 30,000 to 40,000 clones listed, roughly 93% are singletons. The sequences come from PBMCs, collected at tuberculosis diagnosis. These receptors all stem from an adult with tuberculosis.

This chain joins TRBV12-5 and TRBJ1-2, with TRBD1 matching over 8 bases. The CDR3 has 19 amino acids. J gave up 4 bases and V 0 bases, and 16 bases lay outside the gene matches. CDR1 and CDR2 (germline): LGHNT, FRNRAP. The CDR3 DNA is TGTGCTAGTGGTTTGGTACTTTGGGACAGGTCCTTCTATGGCTATGGCTACACCTTC. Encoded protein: CASGLVLWDRSFYGYGYTF.

CDR3 sequence reads: CASSYSRTRDSPLHF. The CDR3 nucleotides are TGTGCCAGCAGTTACTCTAGGACAAGGGATTCACCCCTCCACTTT. The chain links TRBV6-5 to TRBJ1-6, with D possibly matching TRBD1 (5 bases). This CDR3 contains 15 residues. With 0 bases removed from V and 8 bases from J, the gap between germline ends came to 11 bases. The germline V gene encodes CDR1 MNHEY and CDR2 SVGAGI.

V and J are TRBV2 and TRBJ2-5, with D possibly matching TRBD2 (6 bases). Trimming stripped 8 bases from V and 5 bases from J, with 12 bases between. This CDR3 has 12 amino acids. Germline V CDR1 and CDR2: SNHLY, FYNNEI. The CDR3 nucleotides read TGTGCCAGCGTGGGGGGTCGGGAGACCCAGTACTTC. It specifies CASVGGRETQYF.

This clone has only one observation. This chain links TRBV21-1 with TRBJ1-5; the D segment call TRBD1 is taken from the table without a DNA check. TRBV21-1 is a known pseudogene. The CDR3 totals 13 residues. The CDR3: CASSPDIYQPQHF. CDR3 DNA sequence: TGTGCCAGCAGCCCGGACATTTATCAGCCCCAGCATTTT.

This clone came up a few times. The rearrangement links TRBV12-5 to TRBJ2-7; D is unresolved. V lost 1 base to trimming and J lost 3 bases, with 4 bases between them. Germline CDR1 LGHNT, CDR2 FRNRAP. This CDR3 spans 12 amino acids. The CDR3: CASGLDGYEQYF. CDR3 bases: TGTGCTAGTGGTTTGGACGGCTACGAGCAGTACTTC.

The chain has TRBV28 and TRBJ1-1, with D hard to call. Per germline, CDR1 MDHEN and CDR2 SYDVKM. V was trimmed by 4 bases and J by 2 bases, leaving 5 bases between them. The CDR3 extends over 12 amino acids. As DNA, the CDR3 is TGTGCCAGCAGTTCAGGTAACACTGAAGCTTTCTTT. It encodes CASSSGNTEAFF. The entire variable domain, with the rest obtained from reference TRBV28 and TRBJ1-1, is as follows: DVKVTQSSRYLVKRTGEKVFLECVQDMDHENMFWYRQDPGLGLRLIYFSYDVKMKEKGDIPEGYSVSREKKERFSLILESASTNQTSMYLCASSSGNTEAFFGQGTRLTVV.

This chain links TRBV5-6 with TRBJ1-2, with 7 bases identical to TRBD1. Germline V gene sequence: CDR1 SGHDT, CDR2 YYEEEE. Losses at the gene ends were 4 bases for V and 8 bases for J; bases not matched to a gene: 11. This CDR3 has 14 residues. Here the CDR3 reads CASSGPDRFNGYTF. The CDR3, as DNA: TGTGCCAGCAGCGGGCCGGACAGGTTTAACGGCTACACCTTC.

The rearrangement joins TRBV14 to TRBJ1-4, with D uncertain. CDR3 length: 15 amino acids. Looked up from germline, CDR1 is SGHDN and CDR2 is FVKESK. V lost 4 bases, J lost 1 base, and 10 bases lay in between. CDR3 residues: CASSRLAGTNEKLFF. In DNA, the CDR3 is TGTGCCAGCAGCCGCCTGGCAGGAACTAATGAAAAACTGTTTTTT.

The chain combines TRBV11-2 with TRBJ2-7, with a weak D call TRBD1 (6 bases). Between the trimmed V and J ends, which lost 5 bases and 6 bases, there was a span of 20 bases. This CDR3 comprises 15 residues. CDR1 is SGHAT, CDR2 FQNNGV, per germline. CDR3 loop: CASSPLQGRRPEQYF. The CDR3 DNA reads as TGTGCCAGCAGCCCCCTACAGGGCCGACGACCCGAGCAGTACTTC.

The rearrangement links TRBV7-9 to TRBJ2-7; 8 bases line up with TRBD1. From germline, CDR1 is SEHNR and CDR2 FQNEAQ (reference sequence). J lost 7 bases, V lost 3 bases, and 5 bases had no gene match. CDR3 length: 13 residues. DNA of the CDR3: TGTGCCAGCAGCTTGGCAGGGGGCGAGGAGCAGTACTTC. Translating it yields CASSLAGGEEQYF.

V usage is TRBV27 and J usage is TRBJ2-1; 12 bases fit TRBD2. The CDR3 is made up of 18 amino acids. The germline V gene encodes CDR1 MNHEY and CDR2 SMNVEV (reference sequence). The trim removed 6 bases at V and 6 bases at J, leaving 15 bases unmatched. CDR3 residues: CASRPTSGGSTGVNEQFF. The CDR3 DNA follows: TGTGCCAGCAGGCCGACTAGCGGGGGCTCCACCGGGGTCAATGAGCAGTTCTTC.

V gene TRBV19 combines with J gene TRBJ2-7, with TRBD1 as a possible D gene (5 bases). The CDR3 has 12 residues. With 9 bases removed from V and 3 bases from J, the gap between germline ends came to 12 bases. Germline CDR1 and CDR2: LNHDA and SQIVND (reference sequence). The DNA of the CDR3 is TGTGCCAGGGGGCCGGGCCACTACGAGCAGTACTTC. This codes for CARGPGHYEQYF.

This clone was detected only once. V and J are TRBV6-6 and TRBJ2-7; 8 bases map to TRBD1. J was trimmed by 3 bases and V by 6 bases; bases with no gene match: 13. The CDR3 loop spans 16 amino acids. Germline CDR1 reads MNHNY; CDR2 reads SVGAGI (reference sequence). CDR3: CASSALDRGGSYEQYF. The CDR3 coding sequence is TGTGCCAGCAGCGCCTTAGACAGGGGTGGTAGCTACGAGCAGTACTTC.

The CDR3 spells CASSRDREYGYTF. DNA of the CDR3: TGTGCCAGCAGCCGGGACAGGGAGTACGGCTACACCTTC. J is TRBJ1-2 and V is TRBV5-4; 9 bases are a match to TRBD1. J was trimmed by 8 bases and V by 4 bases; bases with no gene match: 6. Germline loops: CDR1 SGHNT, CDR2 YYREEE (reference sequence). This CDR3 has 13 residues.

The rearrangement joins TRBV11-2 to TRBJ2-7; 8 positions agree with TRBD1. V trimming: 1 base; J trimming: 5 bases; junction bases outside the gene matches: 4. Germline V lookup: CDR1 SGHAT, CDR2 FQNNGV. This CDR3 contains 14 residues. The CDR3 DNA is TGTGCCAGCAGCTTAGGCAGGGGGCCCCACGAGCAGTACTTC. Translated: CASSLGRGPHEQYF.

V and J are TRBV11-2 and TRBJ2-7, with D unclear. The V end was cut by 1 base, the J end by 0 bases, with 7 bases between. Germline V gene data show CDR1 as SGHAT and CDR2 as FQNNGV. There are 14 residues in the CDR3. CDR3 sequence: CASSLGASSYEQYF. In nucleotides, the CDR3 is TGTGCCAGCAGCTTAGGGGCGAGCTCCTACGAGCAGTACTTC.

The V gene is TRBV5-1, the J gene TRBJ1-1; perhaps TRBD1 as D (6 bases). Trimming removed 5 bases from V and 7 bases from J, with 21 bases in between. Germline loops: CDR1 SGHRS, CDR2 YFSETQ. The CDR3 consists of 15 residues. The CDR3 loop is CASSQVGGEVREAFF. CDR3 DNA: TGCGCCAGCAGTCAAGTAGGGGGGGAAGTTCGTGAAGCTTTCTTT.

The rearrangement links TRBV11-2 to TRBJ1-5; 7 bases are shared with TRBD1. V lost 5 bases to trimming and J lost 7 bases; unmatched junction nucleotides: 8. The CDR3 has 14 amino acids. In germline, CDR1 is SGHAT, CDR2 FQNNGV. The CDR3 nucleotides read TGTGCCAGCAGCACTCCGACAGGGACCCAGCCCCAGCATTTT. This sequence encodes CASSTPTGTQPQHF.

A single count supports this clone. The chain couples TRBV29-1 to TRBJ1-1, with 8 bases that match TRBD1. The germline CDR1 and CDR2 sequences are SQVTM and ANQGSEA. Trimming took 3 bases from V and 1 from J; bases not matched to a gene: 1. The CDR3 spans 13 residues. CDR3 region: CSVEGQENTEAFF. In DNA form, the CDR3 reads TGCAGCGTTGAGGGACAGGAGAACACTGAAGCTTTCTTT.